The clone carrying this TCR beta chain occurred once. The method was immunoSEQ multiplex PCR; TCRdb's version includes in-frame clones alone and lacks a portion of them. Among some 77,000 clones listed, 85% to 95% were seen once. This sample stems from a study of technical replicates of blood from a few donors. With 7 bases removed from V and 0 bases from J, the gap between germline ends came to 4 bases. This CDR3 has 12 residues. Per the germline V gene, CDR1 is MDHEN and CDR2 is SYDVKM. The chain links TRBV28 to TRBJ1-3; D gene ambiguous. This TCR came from a human donor in good health. Sequenced sample: T cells isolated from PBMCs. The CDR3 region is CASTTSGNTIYF. CDR3 nucleotide sequence: TGTGCCAGCACTACCTCTGGAAACACCATATATTTT.